This T cell receptor beta chain comes out of a study of OX40 agonist ivuxolimab in advanced cancers. Study overall: Ivuxolimab, an agonistic anti-OX40 (CD134) antibody, was given to patients. The dose-escalation cohort was around 83% male, with a mean age of 60 years, ranging about 20 to 79.

Here immunoSEQ multiplex PCR was the method, and the copy in TCRdb shows in-frame clones only, minus some. The repertoire holds around 99,000 clones, with 90% as singletons. The V gene's germline CDR1 is MNHEY and CDR2 SMNVEV (reference sequence). This CDR3 comprises 15 residues. V shed 2 bases and J shed 8 bases, with 18 bases lying between them. The chain is built from TRBV27 and TRBJ1-2; a possible D gene is TRBD1 (5 bases). The specimen was CD4+ or CD8+ T cells sorted from blood, collected in a trial of the OX40 agonist ivuxolimab. This sequence was found in an adult with an advanced solid tumor such as melanoma, head and neck, liver or kidney cancer. The CDR3 here is CASSLPRKGRKGYTF. In nucleotides, the CDR3 is TGTGCCAGCAGTTTACCCAGGAAGGGGCGCAAAGGCTACACCTTC.